This T cell receptor beta chain was obtained from a study of early T cells in non-severe SARS-CoV-2 infection. Turning to the study itself: Sequencing of bulk RNA from unsorted whole blood was done, without chain pairing.

Researchers tagged individual cDNA molecules with unique molecular identifiers. One entry per CDR3 protein, called by TCRdb with MiXCR from the 5' RACE reads. This repertoire shows about 69,000 distinct CDR3 sequences, 8.5% to 10% found once; its top ten account for 4.5% to 6.5%. Deletions cut 3 bases from V and 4 bases from J, with 9 bases between. The CDR3 runs to 13 residues. Germline assignment: CDR1 LNHDA and CDR2 SQIVND (reference sequence). Sequenced input: whole blood. The V and J genes are TRBV19 and TRBJ1-1; D is unresolved. This receptor was identified in an adult who was a healthcare worker with PCR-confirmed SARS-CoV-2 infection or an uninfected control (not recorded which). The CDR3 coding sequence is TGTGCCAGTAGTATTGCACTAAGCACTGAAGCTTTCTTT. Translation gives CASSIALSTEAFF.